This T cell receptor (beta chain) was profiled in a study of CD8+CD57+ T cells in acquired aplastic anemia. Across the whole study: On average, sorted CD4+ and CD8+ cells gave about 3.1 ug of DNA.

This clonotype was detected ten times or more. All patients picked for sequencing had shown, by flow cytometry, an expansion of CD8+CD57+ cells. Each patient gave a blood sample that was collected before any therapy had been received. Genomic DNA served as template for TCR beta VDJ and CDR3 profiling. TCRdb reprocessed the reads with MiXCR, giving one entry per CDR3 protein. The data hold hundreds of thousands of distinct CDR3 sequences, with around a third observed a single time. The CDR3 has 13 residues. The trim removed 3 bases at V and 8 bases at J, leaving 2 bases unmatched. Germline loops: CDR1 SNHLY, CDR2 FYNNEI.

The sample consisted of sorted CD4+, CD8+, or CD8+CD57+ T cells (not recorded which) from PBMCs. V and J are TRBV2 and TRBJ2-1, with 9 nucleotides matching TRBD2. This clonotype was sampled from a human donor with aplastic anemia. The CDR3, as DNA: TGTGCCAGCAGTGATGGGACTAGCTATGAGCAGTTCTTC. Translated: CASSDGTSYEQFF.